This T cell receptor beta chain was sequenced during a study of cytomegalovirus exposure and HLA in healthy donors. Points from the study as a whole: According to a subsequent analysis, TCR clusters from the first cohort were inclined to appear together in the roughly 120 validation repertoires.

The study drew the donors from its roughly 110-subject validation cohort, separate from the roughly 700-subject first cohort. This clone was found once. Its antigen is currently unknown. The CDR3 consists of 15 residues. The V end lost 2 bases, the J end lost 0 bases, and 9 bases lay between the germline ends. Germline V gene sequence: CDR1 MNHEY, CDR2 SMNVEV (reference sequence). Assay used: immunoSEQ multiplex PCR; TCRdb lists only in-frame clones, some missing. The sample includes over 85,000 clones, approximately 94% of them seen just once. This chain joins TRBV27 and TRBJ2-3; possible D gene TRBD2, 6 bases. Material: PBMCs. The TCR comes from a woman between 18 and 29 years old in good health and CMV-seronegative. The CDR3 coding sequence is TGTGCCAGCAGTTTAGGGGAGGCTAGCACAGATACGCAGTATTTT. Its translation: CASSLGEASTDTQYF.